This TCR beta chain was sequenced during a study of OX40 agonist ivuxolimab in advanced cancers. Measured with immunoSEQ multiplex PCR; TCRdb has only the in-frame clones, and not every one. The table lists just under 65,000 clones, 80% to 90% of them singletons. CDR1 is SNHLY, CDR2 FYNNEI, per germline. This CDR3 spans 11 amino acids. V was shortened by 6 bases and J by 5 bases, with 7 bases between the two germline ends. J is TRBJ2-5 and V is TRBV2; D remains ambiguous. The TCR sequence derives from an adult with an advanced solid tumor such as melanoma, head and neck, liver or kidney cancer. This specimen was CD4+ or CD8+ T cells sorted from blood, taken in a trial of the OX40 agonist ivuxolimab. The CDR3 region is CASREWETQYF. The CDR3 DNA sequence: TGTGCCAGCAGAGAGTGGGAGACCCAGTACTTC.